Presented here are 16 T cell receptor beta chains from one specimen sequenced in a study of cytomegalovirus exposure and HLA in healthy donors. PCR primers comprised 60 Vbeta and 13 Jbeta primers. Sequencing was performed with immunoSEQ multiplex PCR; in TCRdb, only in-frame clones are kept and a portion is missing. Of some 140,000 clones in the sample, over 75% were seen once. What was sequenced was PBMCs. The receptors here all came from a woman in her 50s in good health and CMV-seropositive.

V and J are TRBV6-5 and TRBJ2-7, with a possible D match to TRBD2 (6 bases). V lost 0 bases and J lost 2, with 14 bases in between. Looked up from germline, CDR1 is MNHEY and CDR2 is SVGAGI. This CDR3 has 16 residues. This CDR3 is CASSYSTRGITYEQYF. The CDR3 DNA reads TGTGCCAGCAGTTACTCGACGCGGGGCATAACCTACGAGCAGTACTTC.

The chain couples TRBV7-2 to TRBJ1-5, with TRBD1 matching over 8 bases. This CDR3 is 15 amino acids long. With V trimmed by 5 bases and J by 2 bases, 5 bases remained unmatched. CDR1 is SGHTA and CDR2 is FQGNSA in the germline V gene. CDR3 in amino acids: CASSKQGGGNQPQHF. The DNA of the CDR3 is TGTGCCAGCAGCAAACAGGGGGGAGGCAATCAGCCCCAGCATTTT. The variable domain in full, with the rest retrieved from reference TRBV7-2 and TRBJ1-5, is GAGVSQSPSNKVTEKGKDVELRCDPISGHTALYWYRQSLGQGLEFLIYFQGNSAPDKSGLPSDRFSAERTGGSVSTLTIQRTQQEDSAVYLCASSKQGGGNQPQHFGDGTRLSIL.

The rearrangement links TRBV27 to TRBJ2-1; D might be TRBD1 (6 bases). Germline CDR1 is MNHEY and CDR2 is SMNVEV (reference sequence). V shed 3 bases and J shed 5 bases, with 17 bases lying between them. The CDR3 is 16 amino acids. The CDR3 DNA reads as TGTGCCAGCAGTTTCCTCGGGAAGGGGGACCACAATGAGCAGTTCTTC. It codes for CASSFLGKGDHNEQFF.

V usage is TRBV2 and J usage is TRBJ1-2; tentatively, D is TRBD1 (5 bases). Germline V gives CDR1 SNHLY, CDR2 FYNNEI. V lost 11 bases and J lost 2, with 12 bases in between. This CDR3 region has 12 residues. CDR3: CASGRANYGYTF. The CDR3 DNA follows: TGTGCCTCCGGCAGGGCGAACTATGGCTACACCTTC. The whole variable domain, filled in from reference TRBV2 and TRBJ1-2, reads EPEVTQTPSHQVTQMGQEVILRCVPISNHLYFYWYRQILGQKVEFLVSFYNNEISEKSEIFDDQFSVERPDGSNFTLKIRSTKLEDSAMYFCASGRANYGYTFGSGTRLTVV.

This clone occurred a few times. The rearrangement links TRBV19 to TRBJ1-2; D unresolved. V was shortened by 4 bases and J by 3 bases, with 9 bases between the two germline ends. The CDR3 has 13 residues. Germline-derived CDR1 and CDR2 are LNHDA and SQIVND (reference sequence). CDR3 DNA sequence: TGTGCCAGTAGTACCTACAGAGACTATGGCTACACCTTC. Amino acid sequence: CASSTYRDYGYTF.

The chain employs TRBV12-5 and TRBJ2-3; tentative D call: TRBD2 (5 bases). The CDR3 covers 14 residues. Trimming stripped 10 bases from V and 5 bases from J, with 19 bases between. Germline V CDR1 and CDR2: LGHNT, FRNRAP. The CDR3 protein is CATGSSVEGDTQYF. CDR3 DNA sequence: TGTGCTACGGGGTCGTCCGTTGAAGGAGATACGCAGTATTTT.

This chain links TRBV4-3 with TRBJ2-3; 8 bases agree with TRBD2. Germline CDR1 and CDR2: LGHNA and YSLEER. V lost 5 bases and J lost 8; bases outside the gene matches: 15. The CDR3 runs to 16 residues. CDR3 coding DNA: TGCGCCAGCAGCAGGGGGGCGGGGGGTCAGATCGGTACGCAGTATTTT. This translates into CASSRGAGGQIGTQYF.

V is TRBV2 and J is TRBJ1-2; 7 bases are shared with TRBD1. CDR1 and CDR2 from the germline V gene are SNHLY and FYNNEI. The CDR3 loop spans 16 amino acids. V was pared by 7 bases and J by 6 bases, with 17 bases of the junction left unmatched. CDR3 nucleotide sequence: TGTGCCAGCAACCGGGACAGCCGCCGCCCACCTGATGGCTACACCTTC. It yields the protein CASNRDSRRPPDGYTF. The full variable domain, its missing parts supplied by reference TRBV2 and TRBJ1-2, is EPEVTQTPSHQVTQMGQEVILRCVPISNHLYFYWYRQILGQKVEFLVSFYNNEISEKSEIFDDQFSVERPDGSNFTLKIRSTKLEDSAMYFCASNRDSRRPPDGYTFGSGTRLTVV.

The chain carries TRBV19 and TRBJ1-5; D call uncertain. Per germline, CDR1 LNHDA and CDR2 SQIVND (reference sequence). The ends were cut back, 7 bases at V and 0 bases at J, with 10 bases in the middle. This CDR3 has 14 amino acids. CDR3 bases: TGTGCCAGTACGCGGGAATATAGCAATCAGCCCCAGCATTTT. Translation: CASTREYSNQPQHF. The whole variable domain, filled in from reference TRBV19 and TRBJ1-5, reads DGGITQSPKYLFRKEGQNVTLSCEQNLNHDAMYWYRQDPGQGLRLIYYSQIVNDFQKGDIAEGYSVSREKKESFPLTVTSAQKNPTAFYLCASTREYSNQPQHFGDGTRLSIL.

CDR3 DNA: TGTGCCAGCACGGGCGAGGGGGCGGGGAATGAGCAGTTCTTC. The encoded protein is CASTGEGAGNEQFF. The chain links TRBV2 to TRBJ2-1; tentative D call: TRBD1 (7 bases). Germline assignment: CDR1 SNHLY and CDR2 FYNNEI. The CDR3 spans 14 residues. The V gene lost 7 bases and the J gene lost 7 bases, with 17 bases spanning the gap.

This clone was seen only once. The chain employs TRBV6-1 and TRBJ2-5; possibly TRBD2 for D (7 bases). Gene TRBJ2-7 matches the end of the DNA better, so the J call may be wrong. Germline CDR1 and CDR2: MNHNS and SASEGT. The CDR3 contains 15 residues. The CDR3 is CASRLPWGGPGEQYF. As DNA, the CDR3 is TGTGCCAGCAGGCTCCCATGGGGGGGCCCCGGCGAGCAGTACTTC.

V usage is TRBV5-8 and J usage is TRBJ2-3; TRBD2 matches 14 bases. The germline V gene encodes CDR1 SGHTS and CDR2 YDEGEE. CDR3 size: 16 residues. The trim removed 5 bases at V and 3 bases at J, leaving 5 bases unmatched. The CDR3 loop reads CASSRLAGGQTDTQYF. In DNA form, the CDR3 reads TGTGCCAGCAGTAGACTAGCGGGGGGGCAGACAGATACGCAGTATTTT.

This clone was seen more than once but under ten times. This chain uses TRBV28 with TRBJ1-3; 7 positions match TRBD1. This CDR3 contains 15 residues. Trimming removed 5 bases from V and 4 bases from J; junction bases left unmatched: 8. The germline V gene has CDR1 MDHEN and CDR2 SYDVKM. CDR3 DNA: TGTGCCAGCAGTCCGACAGGGTTTTCCGGAAACACCATATATTTT. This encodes CASSPTGFSGNTIYF.

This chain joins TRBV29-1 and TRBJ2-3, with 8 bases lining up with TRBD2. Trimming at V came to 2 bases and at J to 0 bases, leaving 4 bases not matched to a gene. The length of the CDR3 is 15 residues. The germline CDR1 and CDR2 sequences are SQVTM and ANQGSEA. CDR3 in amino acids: CSVEKLAASTDTQYF. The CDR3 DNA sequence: TGCAGCGTTGAAAAACTAGCGGCTAGCACAGATACGCAGTATTTT.

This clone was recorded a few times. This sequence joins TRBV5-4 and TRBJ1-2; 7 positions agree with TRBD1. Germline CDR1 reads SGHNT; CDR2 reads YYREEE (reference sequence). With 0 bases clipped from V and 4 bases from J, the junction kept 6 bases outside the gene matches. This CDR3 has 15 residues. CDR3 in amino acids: CASSLDLDRRYGYTF. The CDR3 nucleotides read TGTGCCAGCAGCTTGGATCTGGACAGGCGCTATGGCTACACCTTC.

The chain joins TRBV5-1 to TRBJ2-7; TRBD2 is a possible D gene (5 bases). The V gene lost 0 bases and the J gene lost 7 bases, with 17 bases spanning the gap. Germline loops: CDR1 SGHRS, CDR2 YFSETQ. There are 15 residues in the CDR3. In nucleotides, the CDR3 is TGCGCCAGCAGCTTGGATGGACTCGGGTATTGGGAGCAGTACTTC. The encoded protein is CASSLDGLGYWEQYF.